Listed below are T cell receptor beta chains from one sample, sequenced in a study of T cells in localized non-small cell lung cancer. TCRdb keeps only in-frame clones here, not all; method: immunoSEQ multiplex PCR. The sample carries about 43,000 clones, around 90% recorded once. The sample consisted of PBMCs, taken before any cancer treatment. The receptors derive from a woman aged 35 to 70 with stage II lung adenocarcinoma. Each CDR3 is given with its conserved first and last residue. The D gene is left open where the match is weak. Not every row has a clone size; where given, it reads once, few, many or a size class.

d_call j_call v_call clone_size cdr3_nt cdr3_aa
TRBD2 TRBJ2-1 TRBV7-9 - TGTGCCAGCCTGGCTAGCGGGGTTAACAATGAGCAGTTCTTC CASLASGVNNEQFF
- TRBJ1-4 TRBV19 - TGTGCCAGTAGGAAGGGAACAGAGTCTCCTGAAAAACTGTTTTTT CASRKGTESPEKLFF
- TRBJ2-1 TRBV5-6 - TGTGCCAGCAGTTCCCTAGATTTCAACAATGAGCAGTTCTTC CASSSLDFNNEQFF
- TRBJ1-1 TRBV7-2 - TGTGCCAGCAGCTCCGCGACAGGAATGAACACTGAAGCTTTCTTT CASSSATGMNTEAFF
- TRBJ1-1 TRBV4-1 few TGCGCCAGCAGCCGGGGACCGGCCATGGAAGCTTTCTTT CASSRGPAMEAFF
TRBD1 TRBJ1-4 TRBV11-2 - TGTGCCAGCAGCTTGGGAAGGACAGGGACCCATGAAAAACTGTTTTTT CASSLGRTGTHEKLFF
TRBD2 TRBJ2-5 TRBV4-1 - TGCGCCAGCAGCCAGGGGCTAGCGGCCCAAGAGACCCAGTACTTC CASSQGLAAQETQYF
TRBD1 TRBJ1-4 TRBV15 - TGTGCCACCAGCAGGACAGGGTCACGAGGGAATGAAAAACTGTTTTTT CATSRTGSRGNEKLFF
- TRBJ2-7 TRBV10-2 once TGCGCCAGCAGTGAGTCCAGTTCCTACGAGCAGTACTTC CASSESSSYEQYF
- TRBJ2-2 TRBV18 - TGTGCCAGCTCACTTCGAGGGGACACCGGGGAGCTGTTTTTT CASSLRGDTGELFF
- TRBJ2-5 TRBV27 - TGTGCCAGCGCTAAGGGAAGGGTTGAGACCCAGTACTTC CASAKGRVETQYF
- TRBJ1-5 TRBV27 - TGTGCCAGCAGTTTATTTGGGGGGGCGGGTCAGCCCCAGCATTTT CASSLFGGAGQPQHF
- TRBJ2-1 TRBV21-1 - - CASSKGRYVGGGTYNEQFF
- TRBJ1-1 TRBV5-1 - TGCGCCAGCTCCGCGGGTTGGTCCACTGAAGCTTTCTTT CASSAGWSTEAFF
- TRBJ1-6 TRBV5-1 few TGCGCCAGCAGCTTGGACATTGATTCACCCCTCCACTTT CASSLDIDSPLHF
- TRBJ2-1 TRBV15 - TGTGCCACCAGCAGAGATCTAAGTCGGGGGCACAATGAGCAGTTCTTC CATSRDLSRGHNEQFF
- TRBJ1-6 TRBV6-6 - TGTGCCAGCAGCGAGGGGGTTTCACCCCTCCACTTT CASSEGVSPLHF
- TRBJ1-5 TRBV2 once TGTGCCAGCAGTGAGTTCAGGAATAGCAATCAGCCCCAGCATTTT CASSEFRNSNQPQHF
TRBD1 TRBJ1-1 TRBV6-5 - TGTGCCAGCAGTTACTCGAGGCAGGGGGGTGAAGCTTTCTTT CASSYSRQGGEAFF
- TRBJ2-7 TRBV18 - TGTGCCAGCTCACCACCGGGAGGTGGCGCGCAGTACTTC CASSPPGGGAQYF
TRBD2 TRBJ2-1 TRBV27 - TGTGCCAGCAGTTTCGCCGCTAGCGGGAGTCTAGCATCCTACAATGAGCAGTTCTTC CASSFAASGSLASYNEQFF
- TRBJ2-3 TRBV28 - TGTGCCAGCGGACCAATCCACGATCCGCAGTATTTT CASGPIHDPQYF
- TRBJ2-7 TRBV28 few TGTGCCAGCAGGGGGGGACAGCCCTACGAGCAGTACTTC CASRGGQPYEQYF
TRBD1 TRBJ2-7 TRBV7-3 - TGTGCCAGCAGCTTAGCCGGGACAGGGGAATACGAGCAGTACTTC CASSLAGTGEYEQYF
TRBD1 TRBJ2-1 TRBV10-2 - TGCGCCAGCAGTGCCCCCGGGACAGGGAAGGAAGAGCAGTTCTTC CASSAPGTGKEEQFF
TRBD2 TRBJ2-1 TRBV10-2 - TGCGCCAGCAGTGAGTCCCCTAGCGGCTGGGTGATCAATGAGCAGTTCTTC CASSESPSGWVINEQFF
- TRBJ1-2 TRBV6-5 - TGTGCCAGCAGTTACGTCAGTCACTATGGCTACACCTTC CASSYVSHYGYTF
TRBD1 TRBJ1-5 TRBV2 - TGTGCCAGCAGTGGACAGGGGAAGAATCAGCCCCAGCATTTT CASSGQGKNQPQHF
- TRBJ1-5 TRBV6-1 - TGTGCCAGCAGTATACGACCGCAGCCCCAGCATTTT CASSIRPQPQHF
- TRBJ2-5 TRBV13 - TGTGCCACCGGTCGGGGCAAAGAGACCCAGTACTTC CATGRGKETQYF
TRBD1 TRBJ1-2 TRBV6-6 - TGTGCCAGCCGGTCAGGGGGCGAGAGTAATGGCTACACCTTC CASRSGGESNGYTF
TRBD2 TRBJ2-5 TRBV5-1 - TGCGCCAGCAGCTTACCGGCGGGAGTAACCCAAGAGACCCAGTACTTC CASSLPAGVTQETQYF
- TRBJ2-1 TRBV19 once TGTGCCAGTAGTGGTACCGGGACTCTGGGCCACAATGAGCAGTTCTTC CASSGTGTLGHNEQFF
TRBD2 TRBJ2-1 TRBV5-5 once TGTGCCAGCAGCCTTGCCGGGACTAGCTACAATGAGCAGTTCTTC CASSLAGTSYNEQFF
- TRBJ2-2 TRBV4-1 - TGCGCCAGCAGCCAAGAAAGGGGGGCGAACACCGGGGAGCTGTTTTTT CASSQERGANTGELFF
TRBD1 TRBJ2-7 TRBV6-1 - TGTGCCAGCAGCGGACAGGGAGTCTACGAGCAGTACTTC CASSGQGVYEQYF
- TRBJ2-5 TRBV19 - TGTGCCAGTAGTATAGGACAGAGTTACCAAGAGACCCAGTACTTC CASSIGQSYQETQYF
- TRBJ1-4 TRBV6-5 - TGTGCCAGCACCCTGGACAGTAAACTGTTTTTT CASTLDSKLFF
- TRBJ2-5 TRBV4-1 - TGCGCCAGCAGCCAAGATGCCCTTCTGGCAGGACTATCGGAGACCCAGTACTTC CASSQDALLAGLSETQYF
- TRBJ2-1 TRBV9 - TGTGCCAGCAGCGTAGGCCCTGAAGACAATGAGCAGTTCTTC CASSVGPEDNEQFF
- TRBJ2-7 TRBV28 - TGTGCCAGCACCGTTAACCTCGCACCCTACGAGCAGTACTTC CASTVNLAPYEQYF
TRBD1 TRBJ1-3 TRBV28 - TGTGCCAGCAGTTCTGGAACAACGACAGGGAGGGGAAACACCATATATTTT CASSSGTTTGRGNTIYF
- TRBJ2-1 TRBV28 - TGTGCCAGCAGTTTACCGGGACCAAATATCCTCTCAAGCTCCTACAATGAGCAGTTCTTC CASSLPGPNILSSSYNEQFF
TRBD1 TRBJ1-2 TRBV5-1 few TGCGCCAGCAGCTTGGGAATGGGACAGGGGGCCGGAGATGGCTACACCTTC CASSLGMGQGAGDGYTF
- TRBJ1-4 TRBV7-8 - TGTGCCAGCAGCACGACAGTCCGAGGGGGTGAAAAACTGTTTTTT CASSTTVRGGEKLFF